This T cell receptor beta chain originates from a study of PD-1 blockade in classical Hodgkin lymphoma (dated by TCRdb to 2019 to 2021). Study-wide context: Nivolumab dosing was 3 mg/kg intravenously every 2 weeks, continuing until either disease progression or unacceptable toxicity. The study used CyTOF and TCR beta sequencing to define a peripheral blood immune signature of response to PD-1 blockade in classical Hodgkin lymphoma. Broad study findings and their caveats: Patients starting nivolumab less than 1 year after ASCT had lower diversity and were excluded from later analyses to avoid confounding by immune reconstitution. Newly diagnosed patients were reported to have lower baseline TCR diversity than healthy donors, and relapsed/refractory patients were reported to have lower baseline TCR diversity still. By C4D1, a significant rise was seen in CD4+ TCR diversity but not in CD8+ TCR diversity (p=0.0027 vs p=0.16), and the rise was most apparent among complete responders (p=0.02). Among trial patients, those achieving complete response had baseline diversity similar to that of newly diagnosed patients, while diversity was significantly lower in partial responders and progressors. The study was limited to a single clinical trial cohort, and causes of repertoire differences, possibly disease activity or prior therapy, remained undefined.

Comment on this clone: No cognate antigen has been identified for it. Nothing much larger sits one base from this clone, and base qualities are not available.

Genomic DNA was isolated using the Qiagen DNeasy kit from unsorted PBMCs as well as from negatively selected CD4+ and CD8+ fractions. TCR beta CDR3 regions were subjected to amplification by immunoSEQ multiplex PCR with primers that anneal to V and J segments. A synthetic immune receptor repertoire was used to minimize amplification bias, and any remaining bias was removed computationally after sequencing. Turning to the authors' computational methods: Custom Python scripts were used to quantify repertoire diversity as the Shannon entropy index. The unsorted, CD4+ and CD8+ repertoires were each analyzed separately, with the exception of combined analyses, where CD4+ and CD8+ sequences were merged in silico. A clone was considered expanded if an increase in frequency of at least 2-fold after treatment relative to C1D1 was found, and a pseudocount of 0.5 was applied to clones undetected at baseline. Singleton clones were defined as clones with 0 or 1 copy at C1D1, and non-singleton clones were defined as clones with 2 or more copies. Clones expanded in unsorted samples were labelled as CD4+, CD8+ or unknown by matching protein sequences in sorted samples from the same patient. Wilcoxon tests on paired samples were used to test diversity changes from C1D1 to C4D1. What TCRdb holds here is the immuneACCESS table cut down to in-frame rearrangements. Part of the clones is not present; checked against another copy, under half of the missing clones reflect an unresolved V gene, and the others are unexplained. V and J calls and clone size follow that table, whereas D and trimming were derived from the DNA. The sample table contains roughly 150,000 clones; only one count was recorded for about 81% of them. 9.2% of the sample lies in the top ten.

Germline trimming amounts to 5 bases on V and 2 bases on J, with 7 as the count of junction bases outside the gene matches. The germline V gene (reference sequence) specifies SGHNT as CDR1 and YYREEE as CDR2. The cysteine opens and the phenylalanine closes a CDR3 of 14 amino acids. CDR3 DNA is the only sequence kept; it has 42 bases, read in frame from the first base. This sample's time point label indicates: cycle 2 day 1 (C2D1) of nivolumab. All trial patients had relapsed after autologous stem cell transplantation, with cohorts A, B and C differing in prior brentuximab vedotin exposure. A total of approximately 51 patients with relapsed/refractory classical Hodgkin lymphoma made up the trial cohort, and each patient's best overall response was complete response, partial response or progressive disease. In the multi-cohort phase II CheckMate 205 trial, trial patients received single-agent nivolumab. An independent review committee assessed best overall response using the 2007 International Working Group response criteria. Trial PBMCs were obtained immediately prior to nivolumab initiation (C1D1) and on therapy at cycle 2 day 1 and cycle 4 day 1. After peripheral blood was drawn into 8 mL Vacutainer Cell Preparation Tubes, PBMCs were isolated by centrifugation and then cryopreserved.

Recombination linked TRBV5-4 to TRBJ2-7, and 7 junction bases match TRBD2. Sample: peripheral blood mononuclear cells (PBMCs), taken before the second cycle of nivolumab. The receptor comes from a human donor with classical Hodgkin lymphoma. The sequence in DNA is TGTGCCAGCAGGCGGGGAGGGGCAGCCTACGAGCAGTACTTC. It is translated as CASRRGGAAYEQYF.